One and the same sample provided the 27 T cell receptor beta chains below, sequenced in a study of T cell responses to AZD1222 COVID-19 vaccine. Sequencing was performed with immunoSEQ multiplex PCR; in TCRdb, only in-frame clones are kept and a portion is missing. The sample holds around 160,000 clones, about 81% seen once. Specimen: peripheral blood, collected on day 0 of MenACWY control vaccination. The source of these receptors is an adult in good health.

This chain connects TRBV19 to TRBJ1-1; the D gene is possibly TRBD1 (5 bases). The germline V and J ends were trimmed by 0 bases and 9 bases, with 20 bases remaining between them. CDR1 and CDR2 from the germline V gene are LNHDA and SQIVND (reference sequence). The CDR3 is made up of 16 amino acids. This chain's CDR3 is CASSIDPNPRVAKAFF. The CDR3, as DNA: TGTGCCAGTAGTATAGATCCGAACCCCAGGGTCGCTAAAGCTTTCTTT.

V and J are TRBV19 and TRBJ2-7; 7 bases map to TRBD1. V lost 6 bases, J lost 0 bases, and 8 bases stayed unmatched. This CDR3 region has 15 residues. Germline V gene lookup returns CDR1 LNHDA and CDR2 SQIVND (reference sequence). CDR3 DNA sequence: TGTGCCAGTAGCTTGGACAGGACCCACTCCTACGAGCAGTACTTC. As protein: CASSLDRTHSYEQYF.

This chain uses TRBV3-1 (or the pseudogene TRBV3-2) with TRBJ1-2; D is perhaps TRBD1 (6 bases). Germline CDR1 and CDR2: LGHDT and YNNKEL (reference sequence). The CDR3 is made up of 15 amino acids. V was shortened by 1 base and J by 8 bases, with 17 bases between the two germline ends. CDR3 protein: CASSQGFEGVWGYTF. The DNA for the CDR3 is TGTGCCAGCAGCCAAGGCTTCGAGGGGGTGTGGGGCTACACCTTC.

The chain joins TRBV20-1 to TRBJ1-2, with D hard to call. With 5 bases removed from V and 5 bases from J, the gap between germline ends came to 9 bases. The CDR3 runs 11 residues. CDR1 and CDR2 (germline): DFQATT, SNEGSKA (reference sequence). CDR3 amino acids: CSAGEGYGYTF. The CDR3 nucleotides read TGCAGTGCTGGCGAAGGGTATGGCTACACCTTC.

The J gene is TRBJ2-2, the V gene TRBV11-2, with TRBD2 matching 8 bases. Germline CDR1 and CDR2: SGHAT and FQNNGV. The ends lost 1 base at V and 3 bases at J; junction bases unmatched: 10. This CDR3 has 18 amino acids. CDR3 sequence reads: CASSLGPPGGTYTGELFF. The CDR3 DNA reads as TGTGCCAGCAGCTTAGGCCCCCCGGGGGGGACCTACACCGGGGAGCTGTTTTTT. Filled out from reference TRBV11-2 and TRBJ2-2, the complete variable domain reads EAGVAQSPRYKIIEKRQSVAFWCNPISGHATLYWYQQILGQGPKLLIQFQNNGVVDDSQLPKDRFSAERLKGVDSTLKIQPAKLEDSAVYLCASSLGPPGGTYTGELFFGEGSRLTVL.

CDR3 nucleotide sequence: TGCGCCAGCAGCCATGACCGGGGGGCCCAGGGGGAGACCCAGTACTTC. Amino acid sequence: CASSHDRGAQGETQYF. V gene TRBV4-1 combines with J gene TRBJ2-5; possible D gene TRBD2, 7 bases. From germline, CDR1 is MGHRA and CDR2 YSYEKL. The CDR3 sequence is 16 residues long. V was shortened by 3 bases and J by 5 bases, with 19 bases between the two germline ends.

V is TRBV27 and J is TRBJ1-4; D not resolved. Germline V gives CDR1 MNHEY, CDR2 SMNVEV (reference sequence). The CDR3 covers 15 residues. V was clipped by 0 bases and J by 5 bases, with 10 bases between them. CDR3 protein: CASSLSPTGNEKLFF. CDR3 sequence (DNA): TGTGCCAGCAGTTTATCTCCGACGGGCAATGAAAAACTGTTTTTT.

The V gene is TRBV3-1 (or the pseudogene TRBV3-2), the J gene TRBJ2-7; D gene unclear. Germline values: CDR1 LGHDT, CDR2 YNNKEL (reference sequence). V was clipped by 1 base and J by 6 bases, with 4 bases between them. This CDR3 is 11 amino acids long. CDR3 bases: TGTGCCAGCAGCCAAGGGGGCGAGCAGTACTTC. Protein product: CASSQGGEQYF.

The chain links TRBV21-1 to TRBJ2-5; the D call TRBD2 from the table was never checked on the DNA. TRBV21-1 corresponds to a pseudogene. The CDR3 loop spans 13 amino acids. CDR3 DNA sequence: TGTGCCAGCCATAGCGGGGGCCGGGGGACCCAGTACTTC. It translates to CASHSGGRGTQYF.

About this clone: A junction boundary mismatches the germline segment, possibly from a read error. The chain combines TRBV9 with TRBJ2-2; 10 nucleotides line up with TRBD2. Germline loops: CDR1 SGDLS, CDR2 YYNGEE. The CDR3 spans 15 residues. Here the CDR3 DNA reads TGTGCCCGCAGCGGGAGGGGGGCCAACACCGGGGAGCTGTTTTTT. It encodes CARSGRGANTGELFF. Together with reference TRBV9 and TRBJ2-2, the CDR3 gives the full variable domain: DSGVTQTPKHLITATGQRVTLRCSPRSGDLSVYWYQQSLDQGLQFLIQYYNGEERAKGNILERFSAQQFPDLHSELNLSSLELGDSALYFCARSGRGANTGELFFGEGSRLTVL.

As for this clone: Other DNA variants within this sample encode the same CDR3. V is TRBV27 and J is TRBJ1-2, with D perhaps TRBD1 (5 bases). This CDR3 region has 13 residues. V dropped 3 bases and J dropped 3 bases, with 8 bases sitting between them. Germline values: CDR1 MNHEY, CDR2 SMNVEV (reference sequence). The CDR3 is CASSFGGDYGYTF. The CDR3 nucleotides read TGTGCCAGCAGTTTTGGGGGGGACTATGGCTACACCTTC.

The rearrangement uses TRBV7-3 and TRBJ2-2, with no clear D. The CDR3 runs 13 residues. V was pared by 5 bases and J by 2 bases, with 6 bases between. CDR1 and CDR2 from the germline V gene are SGHTA and FQGTGA. Here the CDR3 reads CASSGRNTGELFF. CDR3 sequence (DNA): TGTGCCAGCAGCGGCAGAAACACCGGGGAGCTGTTTTTT.

The chain employs TRBV5-1 and TRBJ2-1; possibly TRBD1 or TRBD2 for D (5 bases each). Germline CDR1 is SGHRS and CDR2 is YFSETQ. The CDR3 sequence is 16 residues long. Trimming shortened V by 5 bases and J by 7 bases, and 22 bases separated the two germline ends. CDR3 DNA: TGCGCCAGCAGTATTGGGGACCTTGGCTTGAGAAATGAGCAGTTCTTC. It specifies CASSIGDLGLRNEQFF.

CDR3 DNA: TGTGCCATCCCGGGAGACAGCTACTCTGGGGCCAACGTCCTGACTTTC. Protein: CAIPGDSYSGANVLTF. The rearrangement links TRBV27 to TRBJ2-6; possibly TRBD2 for D (6 bases). The germline V gene encodes CDR1 MNHEY and CDR2 SMNVEV (reference sequence). The ends were cut back, 10 bases at V and 0 bases at J, with 16 bases in the middle. The CDR3 spans 16 residues.

The rearrangement joins TRBV4-2 to TRBJ2-7; no clear D gene. CDR3 length: 13 residues. The germline gives CDR1 LGHNA, CDR2 YNFKEQ. The V gene lost 1 base and the J gene lost 2 bases, with 6 bases spanning the gap. The CDR3 region has the DNA TGTGCCAGCAGCCAAGCCCCCACCTACGAGCAGTACGTC. This gives the protein CASSQAPTYEQYV.

This chain joins TRBV28 and TRBJ2-2, with TRBD1 matching over 9 bases. Losses at the gene ends were 4 bases for V and 4 bases for J; bases not matched to a gene: 7. Germline-derived CDR1 and CDR2 are MDHEN and SYDVKM. CDR3 size: 16 residues. The CDR3 spells CASSSRQGEGTGELFF. CDR3 bases: TGTGCCAGCAGTTCGCGACAGGGGGAAGGCACCGGGGAGCTGTTTTTT.

The genes are TRBV19 and TRBJ1-1, with D possibly being TRBD1 (5 bases). The CDR3 loop spans 14 amino acids. The V end lost 2 bases, the J end lost 1 base, and 8 bases lay between the germline ends. CDR1 is LNHDA, CDR2 SQIVND, per germline (reference sequence). CDR3 in amino acids: CASSIYQGNTEAFF. DNA for the CDR3: TGTGCCAGTAGTATATATCAGGGGAACACTGAAGCTTTCTTT.

The chain recombines TRBV14 with TRBJ1-6; tentatively, D is TRBD1 (6 bases). With 4 bases removed from V and 9 bases from J, the gap between germline ends came to 13 bases. Germline V gives CDR1 SGHDN, CDR2 FVKESK. This CDR3 has 14 amino acids. CDR3 sequence reads: CASSPVAGASPLHF. CDR3 in DNA: TGTGCCAGCAGCCCGGTGGCAGGGGCTTCACCCCTCCACTTT.

The J gene is TRBJ2-4, the V gene TRBV7-9; D is undetermined. Germline lookup yields CDR1 SEHNR and CDR2 FQNEAQ (reference sequence). This CDR3 comprises 11 residues. V lost 5 bases and J 7 bases, leaving 6 bases between the germline ends. CDR3 sequence: CASSLTNIQYF. The CDR3 DNA follows: TGTGCCAGCAGCCTCACCAACATTCAGTACTTC. Full variable domain (rest looked up from reference TRBV7-9 and TRBJ2-4): DTGVSQNPRHKITKRGQNVTFRCDPISEHNRLYWYRQTLGQGPEFLTYFQNEAQLEKSRLLSDRFSAERPKGSFSTLEIQRTEQGDSAMYLCASSLTNIQYFGAGTRLSVL.

This clone was seen once. This chain links TRBV24-1 with TRBJ1-5, with D unclear. Trimming stripped 0 bases from V and 6 bases from J, with 5 bases between. The germline CDR1 and CDR2 sequences are KGHDR and SFDVKD. The CDR3 covers 13 residues. CDR3 region: CATSDLLGQPQHF. DNA of the CDR3: TGTGCCACCAGTGATTTGCTTGGTCAGCCCCAGCATTTT.

The V gene is TRBV12-5, the J gene TRBJ2-6, with a tentative D call TRBD1 (6 bases). V was pared by 4 bases and J by 2 bases, with 9 bases between. The germline gives CDR1 LGHNT, CDR2 FRNRAP. The length of the CDR3 is 15 residues. CDR3 amino acids: CASGSGQPGANVLTF. The DNA of the CDR3 is TGTGCTAGTGGTTCCGGACAGCCTGGGGCCAACGTCCTGACTTTC.

This clone came up once. The rearrangement links TRBV11-1 to TRBJ2-2, with a tentative D call TRBD2 (5 bases). CDR3 length equals 14 residues. V dropped 6 bases and J dropped 0 bases, with 8 bases sitting between them. Germline CDR1 SGHAT, CDR2 FQDESV (reference sequence). The CDR3: CASRAGTNTGELFF. CDR3 bases: TGTGCCAGCAGAGCCGGGACGAACACCGGGGAGCTGTTTTTT.

The chain couples TRBV5-1 to TRBJ1-2, with a possible D match to TRBD1 (6 bases). The CDR3 length is 16 residues. Between the trimmed V and J ends, which lost 0 bases and 8 bases, there was a span of 20 bases. The germline CDR1 and CDR2 sequences are SGHRS and YFSETQ. CDR3 amino acids: CASSLGPDRPGGGYTF. The CDR3 DNA sequence: TGCGCCAGCAGCTTGGGCCCGGACAGACCGGGGGGAGGCTACACCTTC.

This clone was seen a single time. CDR3 protein: CASSLDREETQYF. CDR3 nucleotide sequence: TGTGCCAGCAGCTTGGACCGGGAGGAGACCCAGTACTTC. The chain uses TRBV7-3 and TRBJ2-5, with D perhaps matching TRBD2 (6 bases). CDR3 length: 13 residues. Germline CDR1 reads SGHTA; CDR2 reads FQGTGA. Trimming took off 3 bases at V and 5 bases at J, with 10 bases between the two ends.

The CDR3 here is CASSGTLNTGELFF. The CDR3 DNA sequence: TGTGCCAGCAGTGGGACACTGAACACCGGGGAGCTGTTTTTT. The chain is built from TRBV2 and TRBJ2-2, with D perhaps TRBD1 (5 bases). CDR3 size: 14 residues. CDR1 and CDR2 from the germline V gene are SNHLY and FYNNEI. The V end was cut by 4 bases, the J end by 1 base, with 7 bases between. Full variable domain (remainder filled in from reference TRBV2 and TRBJ2-2): EPEVTQTPSHQVTQMGQEVILRCVPISNHLYFYWYRQILGQKVEFLVSFYNNEISEKSEIFDDQFSVERPDGSNFTLKIRSTKLEDSAMYFCASSGTLNTGELFFGEGSRLTVL.

V and J are TRBV10-1 and TRBJ2-2, with 10 bases matching TRBD1. The germline V gene has CDR1 WNHNN and CDR2 SYGVQD (reference sequence). V lost 2 bases to trimming and J lost 5 bases; unmatched junction nucleotides: 8. The CDR3 has 17 residues. DNA of the CDR3: TGCGCCAGCAGTGAGGTAATTAGGGACAGGGGTACCGGGGAGCTGTTTTTT. Translated, it gives CASSEVIRDRGTGELFF.

V gene TRBV6-5 combines with J gene TRBJ1-1; D is ambiguous. Germline-derived CDR1 and CDR2 are MNHEY and SVGAGI. This CDR3 contains 14 residues. V lost 0 bases and J lost 7, with 12 bases in between. CDR3 sequence (DNA): TGTGCCAGCAGTTACTCGGACGGCCTGGGTGAAGCTTTCTTT. Amino acid sequence: CASSYSDGLGEAFF.